This TCR beta chain emerged from a study of cytomegalovirus exposure and HLA in healthy donors. General study results and limits: An assumption of roughly uniform sequencing depth across donors underlay the presence/absence analyses. DRB1 had the most TCR associations and HLA-C the fewest, a later analysis found, with rates varying by HLA locus.

This CDR3 spans 15 amino acids. Germline V gives CDR1 MDHEN, CDR2 SYDVKM. Trimming removed 3 bases at V and 3 bases at J, with 15 bases between. The PCR was carried out with 60 Vbeta primers and 13 Jbeta primers. The data were produced by immunoSEQ multiplex PCR, yet TCRdb's version contains in-frame clones alone and is incomplete. Of around 94,000 clones listed, about 77% were seen once; the top ten hold 4.5% to 5.5%. Notes on this clone: Its specificity is not known.

This TCR was sampled from a woman aged 40 to 50 in good health and CMV-seronegative. Sequenced material: PBMCs. The chain combines TRBV28 with TRBJ2-7; the D gene is possibly TRBD1 (5 bases). The CDR3 spells CASSFTFDRNYEQYF. DNA of the CDR3: TGTGCCAGCAGTTTCACTTTTGACAGAAACTACGAGCAGTACTTC.